This T cell receptor (beta chain) was sequenced in a study of identical twins. Healthy Caucasians, and only they, were the donors. The CDR3 totals 16 residues. Germline loops: CDR1 LNHDA, CDR2 SQIVND (reference sequence). One entry per CDR3 protein, called by TCRdb with MiXCR from the 5' RACE reads. The profile shows 1.5 million or so distinct CDR3 sequences, less than 40% of them singletons. This clonotype was sampled from a newborn girl in good health. The specimen sequenced was cord blood. The J gene is TRBJ2-1, the V gene TRBV19, with D tentatively TRBD1 (5 bases). The J call may be faulty, since TRBJ2-7 better matches the DNA end. CDR3 sequence: CASSIEGVSSYNEQYF. The CDR3, as DNA: TGTGCCAGTAGTATAGAAGGGGTTAGCTCCTACAATGAGCAGTACTTC.